These 12 T cell receptor beta chains were all obtained from the same sample, sequenced in a study of regulatory T cells in long-lasting Graves disease. The authors built TCR beta libraries using iRepertoire HTBI primers and Arm-PCR of CDR3 regions. MiXCR, applied by TCRdb to the multiplex PCR reads, yields one record per CDR3 protein. The sample records fewer than 350,000 distinct CDR3 sequences, about 18% being singletons. Time point specified: newly diagnosed GD, antithyroid drugs for less than 3 months. From RNA extracted from PBMCs, the TCR library was made. The sequencing here drew on peripheral blood mononuclear cells (PBMCs), taken at new diagnosis, from a patient treated with antithyroid drugs. These receptors came from a female donor with Graves disease.

This clonotype was seen many times. Sequence at one end of the junction differs from germline and may be a read error. The V and J genes are TRBV5-1 and TRBJ2-7, with 9 bases identical to TRBD2. This CDR3 is 15 amino acids long. Looked up from germline, CDR1 is SGHRS and CDR2 is YFSETQ. CDR3 bases: TGTGCCAGCAGCTTGTTGCCTAGCGGGAACTACGAGCAGTACTTC. Protein sequence: CASSLLPSGNYEQYF.

This clonotype was counted at least ten times. This could be a read error, since a much larger clone is one nucleotide away. The rearrangement links TRBV7-9 to TRBJ2-1; D might be TRBD2 (5 bases). This CDR3 contains 13 residues. Trimming cost V 2 bases and J 6 bases, with 8 bases left between them. CDR1 is SEHNR and CDR2 is FQNEAQ in the germline V gene (reference sequence). The CDR3 is CASSLRGSNEQFF. CDR3 sequence (DNA): TGTGCCAGCAGCTTAAGAGGGAGCAATGAGCAGTTCTTC.

This clonotype was found once. The rearrangement joins TRBV7-8 to TRBJ2-5; D possibly corresponds to TRBD2 (6 bases). The CDR3 consists of 15 residues. Germline-derived CDR1 and CDR2 are SGHVS and FQNEAQ. Trimming left V 4 bases short and J 2 bases short, with 14 bases between. The CDR3: CASSSPGLGQETQYF. DNA for the CDR3: TGTGCCAGCAGCTCGCCGGGACTCGGACAAGAGACCCAGTACTTC.

V usage is TRBV5-6 and J usage is TRBJ2-5; the match to TRBD2 covers 7 bases. V lost 3 bases, J lost 7 bases, and 6 bases stayed unmatched. Germline V CDR1 and CDR2: SGHDT, YYEEEE. CDR3 length: 13 amino acids. The CDR3 reads CASSSGGRGTQYF. The DNA for the CDR3 is TGTGCCAGCAGCTCGGGGGGACGGGGGACCCAGTACTTC. Together with reference TRBV5-6 and TRBJ2-5, the CDR3 gives the full variable domain: DAGVTQSPTHLIKTRGQQVTLRCSPKSGHDTVSWYQQALGQGPQFIFQYYEEEERQRGNFPDRFSGHQFPNYSSELNVNALLLGDSALYLCASSSGGRGTQYFGPGTRLLVL.

This clonotype was seen repeatedly, ten times or more. The V gene is TRBV11-2, the J gene TRBJ2-1; 11 bases are shared with TRBD2. The germline V gene encodes CDR1 SGHAT and CDR2 FQNNGV. Trimming at V came to 3 bases and at J to 3 bases, leaving 4 bases not matched to a gene. The CDR3 runs 16 residues. CDR3 loop: CASSLATSGIYNEQFF. CDR3 DNA: TGTGCCAGCAGCTTGGCGACTAGCGGGATCTACAATGAGCAGTTCTTC.

The rearrangement links TRBV9 to TRBJ2-5; D remains ambiguous. The V end lost 2 bases, the J end lost 2 bases, and 7 bases lay between the germline ends. The CDR3 is 13 residues long. Germline loops: CDR1 SGDLS, CDR2 YYNGEE. CDR3 sequence: CASSVATQETQYF. CDR3 in DNA: TGTGCCAGCAGCGTTGCCACTCAAGAGACCCAGTACTTC.

At least ten counts were recorded for this clonotype. The chain joins TRBV7-9 to TRBJ2-1; D uncertain. The V gene's germline CDR1 is SEHNR and CDR2 FQNEAQ (reference sequence). V lost 2 bases and J lost 0, with 8 bases in between. The CDR3 sequence is 15 residues long. Written as DNA, the CDR3 is TGTGCCAGCAGCTTAACCCGCAGCTCCTACAATGAGCAGTTCTTC. It is translated as CASSLTRSSYNEQFF. Using reference TRBV7-9 and TRBJ2-1 for the parts outside the CDR3, the full variable domain is DTGVSQNPRHKITKRGQNVTFRCDPISEHNRLYWYRQTLGQGPEFLTYFQNEAQLEKSRLLSDRFSAERPKGSFSTLEIQRTEQGDSAMYLCASSLTRSSYNEQFFGPGTRLTVL.

Many counts were recorded for this clonotype. CDR3 sequence (DNA): TGTGCCAGCAGCTTAGCGTCGGGACAGGTACTGGGTGAGCAGTTCTTC. Translation: CASSLASGQVLGEQFF. The V and J genes are TRBV7-3 and TRBJ2-1, with TRBD1 matching 8 bases. Germline CDR1 reads SGHTA; CDR2 reads FQGTGA. The CDR3 is 16 residues long. Trimming took 2 bases from V and 9 from J; bases not matched to a gene: 12.

Regarding this clonotype: Given a much more abundant clone one base away, this may be a read error. The chain carries TRBV30 and TRBJ2-1; D call uncertain. CDR3 length: 12 residues. Germline lookup yields CDR1 GTSNPN and CDR2 SVGIG (reference sequence). CDR3 sequence: CALSSRGKEQFF. CDR3 nucleotide sequence: TGTGCCTTGAGTTCTAGAGGAAAGGAGCAGTTCTTC.

The chain is built from TRBV7-2 and TRBJ2-1; D not resolved. This CDR3 has 15 residues. CDR1 SGHTA and CDR2 FQGNSA come from the germline V gene. V was trimmed by 3 bases and J by 6 bases, leaving 15 bases between them. As DNA, the CDR3 is TGTGCCAGCAGCTTCTTCGGTAACTTGGGCAATGAGCAGTTCTTC. It translates to CASSFFGNLGNEQFF.

V is TRBV27 and J is TRBJ1-6; a weak D match, TRBD1 (5 bases). Trimming stripped 1 base from V and 9 bases from J, with 16 bases between. This CDR3 has 16 residues. In germline, CDR1 is MNHEY, CDR2 SMNVEV (reference sequence). CDR3 region: CASSLLLRASGSPLHF. The CDR3 DNA follows: TGTGCCAGCAGTTTATTGCTCAGGGCATCAGGTTCACCCCTCCACTTT.

This clonotype was found many times. This rearrangement joins TRBV29-1 to TRBJ2-1; D ambiguous. V lost 6 bases and J 5 bases, leaving 5 bases between the germline ends. Germline V gene sequence: CDR1 SQVTM, CDR2 ANQGSEA. This CDR3 has 10 residues. CDR3 protein: CSVANNEQFF. The CDR3 nucleotides are TGCAGCGTGGCCAACAATGAGCAGTTCTTC.